The sequence of this TCR beta chain was determined in a study of long-term antiretroviral therapy in people with HIV. Researchers report immunoSEQ v3.0 was run at survey level. Target depth was roughly 35,000-55,000 T-cell genomes per sample. TCRdb's copy holds only in-frame clones and misses some; the assay was immunoSEQ multiplex PCR. This table has almost 20,000 clones, approximately 90% appearing once. Study-wide results and limits: Subsequent to ART, diversity was augmented yet persisted below that of transplant donor controls.

This clone appeared once. Its antigen is as yet unknown. Before DNA extraction, roughly 1-11 million cryopreserved PBMC were held in the samples. The receptor was derived from a young woman with HIV. The sequencing used unsorted PBMCs, collected approximately 4.5 years before starting antiretroviral therapy.

CDR3 loop: CASSLVAGTSGGTTYNEQFF. The DNA of the CDR3 is TGTGCCAGCAGCTTAGTGGCCGGGACTAGCGGGGGGACCACCTACAATGAGCAGTTCTTC. The gene calls are TRBV7-6 and TRBJ2-1; 15 positions agree with TRBD2. V trimming: 1 base; J trimming: 2 bases; junction bases outside the gene matches: 9. This CDR3 comprises 20 residues. Germline V gene lookup returns CDR1 SGHVS and CDR2 FNYEAQ.